This entry lists 30 T cell receptor beta chains sequenced from one sample in a study of blood T cell repertoires in COVID-19. Profiling relied on immunoSEQ multiplex PCR, and the TCRdb table lists in-frame clones only, not all of them. In the table there are 65,000 or so clones, roughly nine tenths of which are singletons. Sequenced input: peripheral blood. The receptors were sampled from a man aged 60 to 75 with acute or convalescent COVID-19.

This chain uses TRBV6-1 with TRBJ2-6, with D unresolved. CDR1 is MNHNS, CDR2 SASEGT, per germline. The ends were cut back, 4 bases at V and 0 bases at J, with 10 bases in the middle. This CDR3 spans 16 amino acids. The DNA of the CDR3 is TGTGCCAGCAGTGGGCCCGAACGCTCTGGGGCCAACGTCCTGACTTTC. Translating gives CASSGPERSGANVLTF.

The chain recombines TRBV2 with TRBJ1-2; D call uncertain. The CDR3 is made up of 12 amino acids. Germline V CDR1 and CDR2: SNHLY, FYNNEI. V shed 4 bases and J shed 8 bases, with 11 bases lying between them. The CDR3 DNA sequence: TGTGCCAGCAGTGTGGAGGGAGGGGGCTACACCTTC. Residues: CASSVEGGGYTF.

This chain joins TRBV19 and TRBJ1-5, with D uncertain. Germline V gives CDR1 LNHDA, CDR2 SQIVND (reference sequence). The CDR3 sequence is 12 residues long. V was cut by 6 bases and J by 3 bases, with 6 bases left in between. CDR3 sequence reads: CASRRDNQPQHF. CDR3 bases: TGTGCCAGTAGGAGGGACAATCAGCCCCAGCATTTT. The complete variable domain, with remaining parts taken from reference TRBV19 and TRBJ1-5, reads DGGITQSPKYLFRKEGQNVTLSCEQNLNHDAMYWYRQDPGQGLRLIYYSQIVNDFQKGDIAEGYSVSREKKESFPLTVTSAQKNPTAFYLCASRRDNQPQHFGDGTRLSIL.

This clone was detected once. The chain couples TRBV29-1 to TRBJ1-2; D possibly corresponds to TRBD1 (6 bases). This CDR3 is built from 12 residues. The germline V gene has CDR1 SQVTM and CDR2 ANQGSEA. The V and J ends lost 8 bases and 5 bases respectively, with 15 bases between them. CDR3 region: CSSTGLGYGYTF. The CDR3 DNA reads TGCAGCTCGACAGGTTTGGGGTATGGCTACACCTTC.

The chain couples TRBV6-6 to TRBJ1-3; D ambiguous. The CDR3 has 13 amino acids. Deletions cut 0 bases from V and 7 bases from J, with 7 bases between. The germline V gene encodes CDR1 MNHNY and CDR2 SVGAGI (reference sequence). CDR3 protein: CASSYSIGNTIYF. The CDR3 DNA reads TGTGCCAGCAGTTACTCGATCGGGAACACCATATATTTT.

V usage is TRBV7-9 and J usage is TRBJ2-7; the match to TRBD1 covers 8 bases. CDR1 is SEHNR, CDR2 FQNEAQ, per germline (reference sequence). J was trimmed by 7 bases and V by 3 bases; bases with no gene match: 8. This CDR3 contains 14 residues. The CDR3 loop is CASSFGQGAGEQYF. The DNA of the CDR3 is TGTGCCAGCAGCTTTGGGCAGGGGGCCGGAGAGCAGTACTTC.

CDR3 region: CASARGGGPLHF. The CDR3 DNA sequence: TGTGCCAGCGCTAGGGGGGGCGGGCCCCTCCACTTT. This chain connects TRBV12-3 or TRBV12-4 to TRBJ1-6; D perhaps matches TRBD1 (6 bases). CDR3 length equals 12 residues. V lost 8 bases and J 13 bases, leaving 15 bases between the germline ends.

The J gene is TRBJ1-5, the V gene TRBV18; TRBD1 is a possible D gene (6 bases). V dropped 6 bases and J dropped 6 bases, with 21 bases sitting between them. This CDR3 comprises 16 residues. Germline CDR1 is KGHSH and CDR2 is LQKENI. CDR3 coding DNA: TGTGCCAGCTCTCAACAGGGCGGTCGGTTGGGTCAGCCCCAGCATTTT. It specifies CASSQQGGRLGQPQHF.

On this clone: Relative to the germline gene, one junction end is altered; a read error may explain this. This rearrangement joins TRBV7-7 to TRBJ2-7; 7 bases align to TRBD2. The CDR3 has 15 residues. Germline V gene lookup returns CDR1 SSHAT and CDR2 FNYEAQ (reference sequence). The DNA for the CDR3 is TGTGCTAGCAGCTCGAGACTGGGGGGGGCCTACGAGCAGTACTTC. It translates to CASSSRLGGAYEQYF.

CDR3 region: CASSLEGTVGPAKNIQYF. CDR3 bases: TGTGCCAGCAGCTTGGAGGGGACAGTGGGGCCAGCCAAAAACATTCAGTACTTC. This chain uses TRBV5-6 with TRBJ2-4; TRBD1 matches at 7 bases. Germline values: CDR1 SGHDT, CDR2 YYEEEE. CDR3 length equals 18 residues. V was clipped by 0 bases and J by 0 bases; unmatched bases: 9.

The V call is TRBV19, the J call TRBJ2-1; 13 bases map to TRBD2. The CDR3 is 14 residues long. V trimming: 6 bases; J trimming: 7 bases; junction bases outside the gene matches: 3. CDR1 and CDR2 from the germline V gene are LNHDA and SQIVND (reference sequence). CDR3 in DNA: TGTGCCAGTAGCGGACTAGCGGGGGTGAATGAGCAGTTCTTC. This sequence encodes CASSGLAGVNEQFF.

V usage is TRBV5-1 and J usage is TRBJ2-1; 11 bases map to TRBD2. The germline CDR1 and CDR2 sequences are SGHRS and YFSETQ. Trimming at V came to 4 bases and at J to 10 bases, leaving 7 bases not matched to a gene. This CDR3 spans 14 amino acids. The CDR3 DNA reads TGCGCCAGCAGCATTCAACTAGCGGGGGAGGAGCAGTTCTTC. Its protein is CASSIQLAGEEQFF.

V and J are TRBV11-2 and TRBJ2-6; D not resolved. V shed 1 base and J shed 0 bases, with 10 bases lying between them. The CDR3 is 17 residues long. The germline CDR1 and CDR2 sequences are SGHAT and FQNNGV. The CDR3 is CASSLVPPNSGANVLTF. In nucleotides, the CDR3 is TGTGCCAGCAGCTTAGTGCCACCTAACTCTGGGGCCAACGTCCTGACTTTC.

The rearrangement joins TRBV4-2 to TRBJ1-1; TRBD1 matches 11 bases. Germline V gives CDR1 LGHNA, CDR2 YNFKEQ. CDR3 length equals 16 residues. The J segment lost 3 bases and the V segment lost 1 base, leaving 4 bases of the junction unmatched. CDR3: CASSQGPGQGDTEAFF. The CDR3, as DNA: TGTGCCAGCAGCCAAGGTCCGGGACAGGGGGACACTGAAGCTTTCTTT.

The gene calls are TRBV7-9 and TRBJ1-6; 10 bases map to TRBD1. Looked up from germline, CDR1 is SEHNR and CDR2 is FQNEAQ (reference sequence). This CDR3 region has 15 residues. V trimming: 5 bases; J trimming: 8 bases; junction bases outside the gene matches: 6. The CDR3 sequence is CASSLGTGADSPLHF. The DNA for the CDR3 is TGTGCCAGCAGCCTAGGGACAGGGGCCGATTCACCCCTCCACTTT.

CDR3 loop: CASSLRTGSSGANVLTF. Written as DNA, the CDR3 is TGTGCCAGCAGCCTTCGGACAGGAAGCTCTGGGGCCAACGTCCTGACTTTC. The gene calls are TRBV5-6 and TRBJ2-6, with 7 bases fitting TRBD1. The CDR3 extends over 17 amino acids. Germline V gene sequence: CDR1 SGHDT, CDR2 YYEEEE. V dropped 4 bases and J dropped 0; count of bases not matched to a gene: 7. The full variable domain, its missing parts supplied by reference TRBV5-6 and TRBJ2-6, is DAGVTQSPTHLIKTRGQQVTLRCSPKSGHDTVSWYQQALGQGPQFIFQYYEEEERQRGNFPDRFSGHQFPNYSSELNVNALLLGDSALYLCASSLRTGSSGANVLTFGAGSRLTVL.

The rearrangement uses TRBV5-1 and TRBJ1-6; 7 bases are shared with TRBD1. V lost 4 bases and J lost 7; bases outside the gene matches: 5. The CDR3 runs to 14 residues. Looked up from germline, CDR1 is SGHRS and CDR2 is YFSETQ. The CDR3 loop reads CASSTTGYNSPLHF. In DNA form, the CDR3 reads TGCGCCAGCAGCACGACAGGGTACAATTCACCCCTCCACTTT.

The chain employs TRBV5-6 and TRBJ1-2, with 7 bases lining up with TRBD1. V gave up 3 bases and J gave up 0 bases; unmatched junction bases: 8. CDR1 and CDR2 from the germline V gene are SGHDT and YYEEEE. CDR3 length: 16 amino acids. This CDR3 is CASSSPGDSTNYGYTF. In nucleotides, the CDR3 is TGTGCCAGCAGCTCACCGGGGGACAGCACTAACTATGGCTACACCTTC.

The J gene is TRBJ2-5, the V gene TRBV3-1 (or the pseudogene TRBV3-2); 7 positions match TRBD1. The CDR3 covers 14 residues. V gave up 4 bases and J gave up 3 bases; unmatched junction bases: 5. Germline lookup yields CDR1 LGHDT and CDR2 YNNKEL (reference sequence). CDR3 amino acids: CASSPRDREETQYF. The CDR3 DNA sequence: TGTGCCAGCAGCCCTCGAGACAGGGAAGAGACCCAGTACTTC.

J is TRBJ1-3 and V is TRBV30, with D possibly TRBD1 on 6 matching bases. The length of the CDR3 is 15 residues. V was shortened by 0 bases and J by 2 bases, with 11 bases between the two germline ends. The germline V gene has CDR1 GTSNPN and CDR2 SVGIG (reference sequence). The CDR3: CAWSVSGGPGNTIYF. In DNA form, the CDR3 reads TGTGCCTGGAGTGTGTCGGGGGGGCCTGGAAACACCATATATTTT.

This chain joins TRBV2 and TRBJ2-5, with 7 bases fitting TRBD1. Germline CDR1 SNHLY, CDR2 FYNNEI. This CDR3 is built from 13 residues. V gave up 4 bases and J gave up 6 bases; unmatched junction bases: 5. CDR3 in amino acids: CASSVRQGKTQYF. DNA of the CDR3: TGTGCCAGCAGTGTGAGACAGGGAAAGACCCAGTACTTC.

This clone is a singleton in its sample. The rearrangement uses TRBV5-4 and TRBJ1-2; TRBD1 matches 8 bases. The CDR3 has 14 residues. Germline V gene lookup returns CDR1 SGHNT and CDR2 YYREEE (reference sequence). V was pared by 5 bases and J by 4 bases, with 7 bases of the junction left unmatched. The CDR3 is CASRSQGAIYGYTF. The CDR3 coding sequence is TGTGCCAGCAGATCTCAGGGGGCTATCTATGGCTACACCTTC.

V usage is TRBV4-2 and J usage is TRBJ2-1; TRBD2 agrees at 11 bases. J gave up 6 bases and V 0 bases, and 10 bases lay outside the gene matches. Germline CDR1 and CDR2: LGHNA and YNFKEQ. This CDR3 has 18 residues. This CDR3 is CASSQDLPSGGNLNEQFF. Written as DNA, the CDR3 is TGTGCCAGCAGCCAAGATCTGCCTAGCGGGGGGAACCTCAATGAGCAGTTCTTC.

This sequence joins TRBV2 and TRBJ1-5; D may be TRBD1 (5 bases). The germline V gene has CDR1 SNHLY and CDR2 FYNNEI. The V end was cut by 6 bases, the J end by 7 bases, with 13 bases between. The CDR3 is made up of 13 amino acids. CDR3 amino acids: CASSEAPGQPQHF. Here the CDR3 DNA reads TGTGCCAGCAGCGAGGCCCCAGGGCAGCCCCAGCATTTT.

The chain carries TRBV19 and TRBJ1-5; D may be TRBD1 (5 bases). With 4 bases removed from V and 3 bases from J, the gap between germline ends came to 22 bases. From germline, CDR1 is LNHDA and CDR2 SQIVND (reference sequence). This CDR3 region has 18 residues. The CDR3 region has the DNA TGTGCCAGTAGTACAAACCGATGGGATCAGGGTAACAATCAGCCCCAGCATTTT. It encodes CASSTNRWDQGNNQPQHF.

This chain's CDR3 is CASSLTGGGETQYF. CDR3 DNA sequence: TGTGCCAGCAGCCTTACAGGGGGGGGAGAGACCCAGTACTTC. This chain joins TRBV3-1 (or the pseudogene TRBV3-2) and TRBJ2-5, with a possible D match to TRBD1 (8 bases). Germline-derived CDR1 and CDR2 are LGHDT and YNNKEL (reference sequence). V dropped 4 bases and J dropped 4 bases, with 13 bases sitting between them. The CDR3 is 14 residues long.

The chain carries TRBV5-1 and TRBJ1-5; D is unresolved. Germline values: CDR1 SGHRS, CDR2 YFSETQ. The CDR3 has 14 residues. V lost 0 bases, J lost 2 bases, and 6 bases lay in between. The CDR3 DNA reads TGCGCCAGCAGCTTGGTACCAGGCAATCAGCCCCAGCATTTT. Its translation is CASSLVPGNQPQHF.

The chain joins TRBV7-2 to TRBJ2-2; D gene unclear. The CDR3 is 13 residues long. V was pared by 1 base and J by 7 bases, with 7 bases between. CDR1 and CDR2 (germline): SGHTA, FQGNSA. CDR3 DNA sequence: TGTGCCAGCAGCTTAGTCGGTGGCGGGGAGCTGTTTTTT. Its protein is CASSLVGGGELFF.

The CDR3: CASSLDWQGQDSPLHF. CDR3 bases: TGTGCCAGCAGCTTAGATTGGCAGGGGCAGGATTCACCCCTCCACTTT. The V gene is TRBV7-6, the J gene TRBJ1-6, with D perhaps TRBD1 (6 bases). V was shortened by 1 base and J by 8 bases, with 15 bases between the two germline ends. The CDR3 runs to 16 residues. Germline loops: CDR1 SGHVS, CDR2 FNYEAQ. Full variable domain (outside the CDR3, taken from reference TRBV7-6 and TRBJ1-6): GAGVSQSPRYKVTKRGQDVALRCDPISGHVSLYWYRQALGQGPEFLTYFNYEAQQDKSGLPNDRFSAERPEGSISTLTIQRTEQRDSAMYRCASSLDWQGQDSPLHFGNGTRLTVT.

The V call is TRBV30, the J call TRBJ2-3; D unclear. The CDR3 has 12 residues. Germline assignment: CDR1 GTSNPN and CDR2 SVGIG (reference sequence). V shed 0 bases and J shed 6 bases, with 7 bases lying between them. CDR3 sequence reads: CAWSVLSDTQYF. In nucleotides, the CDR3 is TGTGCCTGGAGTGTACTATCGGATACGCAGTATTTT. The variable domain in full, completed from reference TRBV30 and TRBJ2-3, reads SQTIHQWPATLVQPVGSPLSLECTVEGTSNPNLYWYRQAAGRGLQLLFYSVGIGQISSEVPQNLSASRPQDRQFILSSKKLLLSDSGFYLCAWSVLSDTQYFGPGTRLTVL.